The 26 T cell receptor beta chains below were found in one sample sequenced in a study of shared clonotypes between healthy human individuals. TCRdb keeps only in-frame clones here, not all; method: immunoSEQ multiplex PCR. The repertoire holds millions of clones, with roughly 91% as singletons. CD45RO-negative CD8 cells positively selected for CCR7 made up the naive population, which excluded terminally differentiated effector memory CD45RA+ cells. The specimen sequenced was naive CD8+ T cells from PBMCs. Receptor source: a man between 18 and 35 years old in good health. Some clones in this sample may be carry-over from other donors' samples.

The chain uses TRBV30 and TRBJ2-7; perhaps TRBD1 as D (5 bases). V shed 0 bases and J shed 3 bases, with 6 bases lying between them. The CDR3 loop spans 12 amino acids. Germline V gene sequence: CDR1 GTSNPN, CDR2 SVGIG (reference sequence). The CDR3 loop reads CAWSVDNYEQYF. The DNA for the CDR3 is TGTGCCTGGAGTGTGGACAACTACGAGCAGTACTTC. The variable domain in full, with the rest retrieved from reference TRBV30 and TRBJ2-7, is SQTIHQWPATLVQPVGSPLSLECTVEGTSNPNLYWYRQAAGRGLQLLFYSVGIGQISSEVPQNLSASRPQDRQFILSSKKLLLSDSGFYLCAWSVDNYEQYFGPGTRLTVT.

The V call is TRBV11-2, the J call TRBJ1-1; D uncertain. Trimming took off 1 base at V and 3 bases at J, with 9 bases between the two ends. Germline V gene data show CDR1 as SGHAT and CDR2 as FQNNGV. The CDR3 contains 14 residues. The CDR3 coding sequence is TGTGCCAGCAGCTTAGCTATCCGGGACACTGAAGCTTTCTTT. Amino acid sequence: CASSLAIRDTEAFF.

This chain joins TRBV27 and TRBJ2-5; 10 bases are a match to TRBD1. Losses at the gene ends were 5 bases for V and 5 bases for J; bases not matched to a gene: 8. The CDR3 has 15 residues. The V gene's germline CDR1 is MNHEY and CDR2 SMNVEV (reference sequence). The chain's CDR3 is CASSTRTGGMETQYF. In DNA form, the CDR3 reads TGTGCCAGCAGTACCCGGACAGGGGGAATGGAGACCCAGTACTTC.

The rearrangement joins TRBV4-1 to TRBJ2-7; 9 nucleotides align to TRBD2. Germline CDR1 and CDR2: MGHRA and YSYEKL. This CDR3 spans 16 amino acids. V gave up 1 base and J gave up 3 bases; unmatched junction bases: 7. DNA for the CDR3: TGCGCCAGCAGCCAAGGGGTCGGACTAGCGAGCTACGAGCAGTACTTC. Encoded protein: CASSQGVGLASYEQYF.

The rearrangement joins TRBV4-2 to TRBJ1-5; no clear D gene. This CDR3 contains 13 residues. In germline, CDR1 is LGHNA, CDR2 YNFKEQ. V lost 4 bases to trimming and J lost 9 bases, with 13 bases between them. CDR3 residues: CASSRGEHPPQHF. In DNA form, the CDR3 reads TGTGCCAGCAGCCGGGGAGAACACCCGCCCCAGCATTTT.

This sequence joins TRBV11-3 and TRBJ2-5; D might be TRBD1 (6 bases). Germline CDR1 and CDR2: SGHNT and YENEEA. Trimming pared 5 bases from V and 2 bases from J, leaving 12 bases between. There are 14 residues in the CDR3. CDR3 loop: CASSPGGQQETQYF. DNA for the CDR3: TGTGCCAGCAGCCCCGGAGGACAGCAAGAGACCCAGTACTTC.

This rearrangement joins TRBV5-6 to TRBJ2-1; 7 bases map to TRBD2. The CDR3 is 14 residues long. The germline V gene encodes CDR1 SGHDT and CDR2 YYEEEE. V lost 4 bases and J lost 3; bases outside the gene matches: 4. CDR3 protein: CASSPGLLYNEQFF. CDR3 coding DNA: TGTGCCAGCAGCCCGGGACTACTCTACAATGAGCAGTTCTTC.

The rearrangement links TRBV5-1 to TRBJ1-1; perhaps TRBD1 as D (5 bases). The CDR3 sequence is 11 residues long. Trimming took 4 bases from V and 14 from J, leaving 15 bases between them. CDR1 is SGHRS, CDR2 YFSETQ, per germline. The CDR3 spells CASSGAGGDFF. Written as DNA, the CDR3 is TGCGCCAGCAGCGGTGCCGGGGGGGACTTCTTT.

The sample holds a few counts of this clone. CDR3 residues: CASREKGSNQPQHF. DNA of the CDR3: TGTGCCAGCAGGGAAAAAGGGAGCAATCAGCCCCAGCATTTT. The genes are TRBV2 and TRBJ1-5; no clear D. CDR1 and CDR2 (germline): SNHLY, FYNNEI. V was trimmed by 6 bases and J by 1 base, leaving 10 bases between them. The CDR3 extends over 14 amino acids.

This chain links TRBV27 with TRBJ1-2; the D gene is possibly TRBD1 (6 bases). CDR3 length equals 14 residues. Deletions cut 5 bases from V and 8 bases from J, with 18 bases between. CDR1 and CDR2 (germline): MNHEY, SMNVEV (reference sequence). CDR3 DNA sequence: TGTGCCAGCAGTCCCTGGGGGGCTCAAGGGGGCTACACCTTC. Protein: CASSPWGAQGGYTF.

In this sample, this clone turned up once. The CDR3 spells CASSVTSGPPRYTGYEQYF. In DNA, the CDR3 is TGTGCCAGCAGTGTTACGAGCGGTCCTCCCCGTTATACTGGCTACGAGCAGTACTTC. This chain joins TRBV28 and TRBJ2-7, with D possibly TRBD2 on 5 matching bases. The CDR3 totals 19 residues. The germline V and J ends were trimmed by 5 bases and 3 bases, with 29 bases remaining between them. CDR1 is MDHEN, CDR2 SYDVKM, per germline.

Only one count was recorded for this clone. The CDR3, as DNA: TGTGCCAGCAGTTTAATCCTAGCGGGAGGAGGGAATGAGCAGTTCTTC. Translation gives CASSLILAGGGNEQFF. The chain couples TRBV28 to TRBJ2-1; 11 bases align to TRBD2. Trimming took 2 bases from V and 7 from J; bases not matched to a gene: 7. The CDR3 is 16 amino acids. Germline V gene data show CDR1 as MDHEN and CDR2 as SYDVKM. The full variable domain, with the rest looked up from reference TRBV28 and TRBJ2-1, is DVKVTQSSRYLVKRTGEKVFLECVQDMDHENMFWYRQDPGLGLRLIYFSYDVKMKEKGDIPEGYSVSREKKERFSLILESASTNQTSMYLCASSLILAGGGNEQFFGPGTRLTVL.

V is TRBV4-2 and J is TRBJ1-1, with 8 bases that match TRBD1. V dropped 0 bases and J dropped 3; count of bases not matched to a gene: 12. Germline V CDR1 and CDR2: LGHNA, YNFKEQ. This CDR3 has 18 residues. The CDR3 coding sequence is TGTGCCAGCAGCCAAGATCGGGCAGGGGGCATCGGAGACACTGAAGCTTTCTTT. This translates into CASSQDRAGGIGDTEAFF.

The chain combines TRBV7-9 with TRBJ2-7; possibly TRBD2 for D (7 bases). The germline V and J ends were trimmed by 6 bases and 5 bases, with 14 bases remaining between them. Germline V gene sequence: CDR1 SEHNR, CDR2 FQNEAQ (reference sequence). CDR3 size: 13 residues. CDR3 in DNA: TGTGCCAGCAGTTGGGGGGGCAGGGACGAGCAGTACTTC. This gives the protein CASSWGGRDEQYF.

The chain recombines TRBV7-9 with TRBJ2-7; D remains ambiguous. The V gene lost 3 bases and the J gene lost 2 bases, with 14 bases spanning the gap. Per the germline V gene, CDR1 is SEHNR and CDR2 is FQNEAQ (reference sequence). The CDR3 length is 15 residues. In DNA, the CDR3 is TGTGCCAGCAGCTTTCCCGAAGCGCCGGCCTACGAGCAGTACTTC. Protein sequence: CASSFPEAPAYEQYF.

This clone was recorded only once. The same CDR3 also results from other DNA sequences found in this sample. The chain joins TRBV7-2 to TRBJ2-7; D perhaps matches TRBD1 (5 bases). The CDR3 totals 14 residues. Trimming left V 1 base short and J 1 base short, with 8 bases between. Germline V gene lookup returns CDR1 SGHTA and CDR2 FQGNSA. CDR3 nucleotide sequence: TGTGCCAGCAGCTTAGTAACAGGATCCTACGAGCAGTACTTC. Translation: CASSLVTGSYEQYF.

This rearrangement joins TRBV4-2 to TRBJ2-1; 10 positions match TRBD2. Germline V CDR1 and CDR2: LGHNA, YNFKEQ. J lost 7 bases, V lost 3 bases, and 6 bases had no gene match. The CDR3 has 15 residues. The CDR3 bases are TGTGCCAGCAGCCACCGGACTAGCGGCGAAAATGAGCAGTTCTTC. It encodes CASSHRTSGENEQFF.

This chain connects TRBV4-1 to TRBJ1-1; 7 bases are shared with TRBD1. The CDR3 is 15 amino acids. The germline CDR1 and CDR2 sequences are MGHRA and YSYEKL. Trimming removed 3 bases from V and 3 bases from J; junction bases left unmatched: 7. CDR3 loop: CASSHTGEVDTEAFF. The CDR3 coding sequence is TGCGCCAGCAGCCATACAGGGGAAGTGGACACTGAAGCTTTCTTT.

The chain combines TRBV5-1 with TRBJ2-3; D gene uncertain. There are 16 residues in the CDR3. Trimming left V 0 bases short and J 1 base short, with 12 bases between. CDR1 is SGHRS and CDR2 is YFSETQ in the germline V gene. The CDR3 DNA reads TGCGCCAGCAGCTTGGCGACCACCCTCGGCACAGATACGCAGTATTTT. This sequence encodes CASSLATTLGTDTQYF.

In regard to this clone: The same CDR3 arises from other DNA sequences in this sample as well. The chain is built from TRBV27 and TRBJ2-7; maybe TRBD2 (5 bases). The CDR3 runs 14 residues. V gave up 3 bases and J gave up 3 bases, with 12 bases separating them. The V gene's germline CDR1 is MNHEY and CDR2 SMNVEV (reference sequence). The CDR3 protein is CASSLRGSLYEQYF. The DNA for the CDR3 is TGTGCCAGCAGTTTGCGAGGGAGTCTCTACGAGCAGTACTTC.

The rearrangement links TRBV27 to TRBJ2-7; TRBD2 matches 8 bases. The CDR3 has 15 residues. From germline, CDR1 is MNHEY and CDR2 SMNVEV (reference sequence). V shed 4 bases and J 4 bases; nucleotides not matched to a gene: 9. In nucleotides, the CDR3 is TGTGCCAGCAGTTACTACGCTAGCGGGTATTACGAGCAGTACTTC. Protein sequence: CASSYYASGYYEQYF.

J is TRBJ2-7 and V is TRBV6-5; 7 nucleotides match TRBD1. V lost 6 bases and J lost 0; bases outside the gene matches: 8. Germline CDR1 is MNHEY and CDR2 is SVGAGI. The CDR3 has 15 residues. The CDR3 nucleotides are TGTGCCAGCAGCCCCGGGACAGTTCCCTCCTACGAGCAGTACTTC. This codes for CASSPGTVPSYEQYF.

The CDR3 coding sequence is TGTGCCAGTAGTATCTGGGACAACAATCCAAGGCGGGAGCTGTTTTTT. Translation: CASSIWDNNPRRELFF. This chain uses TRBV19 with TRBJ2-2; D is perhaps TRBD1 (6 bases). The CDR3 consists of 16 residues. Trimming took off 3 bases at V and 9 bases at J, with 20 bases between the two ends. Germline loops: CDR1 LNHDA, CDR2 SQIVND (reference sequence). The full variable domain, with the rest looked up from reference TRBV19 and TRBJ2-2, is DGGITQSPKYLFRKEGQNVTLSCEQNLNHDAMYWYRQDPGQGLRLIYYSQIVNDFQKGDIAEGYSVSREKKESFPLTVTSAQKNPTAFYLCASSIWDNNPRRELFFGEGSRLTVL.

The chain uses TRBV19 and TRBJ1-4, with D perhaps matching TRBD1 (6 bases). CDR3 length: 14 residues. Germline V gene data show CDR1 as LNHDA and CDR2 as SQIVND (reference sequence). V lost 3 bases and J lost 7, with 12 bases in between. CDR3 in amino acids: CASSIGRGGEKLFF. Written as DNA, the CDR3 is TGTGCCAGTAGTATCGGCAGGGGCGGTGAAAAACTGTTTTTT.

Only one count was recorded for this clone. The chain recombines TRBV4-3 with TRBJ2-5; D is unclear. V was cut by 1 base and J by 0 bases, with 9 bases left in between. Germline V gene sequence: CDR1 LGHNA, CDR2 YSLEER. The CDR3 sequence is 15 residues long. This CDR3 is CASSQGFEYQETQYF. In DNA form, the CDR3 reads TGCGCCAGCAGCCAAGGTTTCGAGTACCAAGAGACCCAGTACTTC.

CDR3 region: CASSPRGEFLYEQYF. CDR3 sequence (DNA): TGTGCCAGCAGTCCCAGAGGGGAGTTCCTCTACGAGCAGTACTTC. This chain connects TRBV27 to TRBJ2-7; D possibly matches TRBD1 or TRBD2 (5 bases each). Germline CDR1 is MNHEY and CDR2 is SMNVEV (reference sequence). Between the trimmed V and J ends, which lost 5 bases and 3 bases, there was a span of 17 bases. This CDR3 has 15 residues.